Sequencing of this T cell receptor (beta chain) was carried out in a study of OX40 agonist ivuxolimab in advanced cancers. Looking at the study overall: Participants averaged around 60 years of age (range about 23 to 79) and were around 85% male.

Sequenced by immunoSEQ multiplex PCR; TCRdb stores in-frame clones only, minus some. The sample includes some 51,000 clones, approximately 84% of them seen just once. Details on this clone: As yet, its antigen is unknown.

V lost 2 bases, J lost 4 bases, and 15 bases lay in between. This CDR3 has 16 amino acids. Germline lookup yields CDR1 MNHEY and CDR2 SMNVEV (reference sequence). Study results and limitations: Within 6 weeks, CD4+ and CD8+ blood T cells expanded clonally at 0.1 to 3.0 mg/kg.

This chain connects TRBV27 to TRBJ2-1, with D perhaps matching TRBD1 (8 bases). The source is an adult with an advanced solid tumor such as melanoma, head and neck, liver or kidney cancer. Sequenced here: CD4+ or CD8+ T cells sorted from blood, sampled in a trial of the OX40 agonist ivuxolimab. Written as DNA, the CDR3 is TGTGCCAGCAGTTTAGCGGGGGACAGGCGATACAATGAGCAGTTCTTC. The encoded protein is CASSLAGDRRYNEQFF.